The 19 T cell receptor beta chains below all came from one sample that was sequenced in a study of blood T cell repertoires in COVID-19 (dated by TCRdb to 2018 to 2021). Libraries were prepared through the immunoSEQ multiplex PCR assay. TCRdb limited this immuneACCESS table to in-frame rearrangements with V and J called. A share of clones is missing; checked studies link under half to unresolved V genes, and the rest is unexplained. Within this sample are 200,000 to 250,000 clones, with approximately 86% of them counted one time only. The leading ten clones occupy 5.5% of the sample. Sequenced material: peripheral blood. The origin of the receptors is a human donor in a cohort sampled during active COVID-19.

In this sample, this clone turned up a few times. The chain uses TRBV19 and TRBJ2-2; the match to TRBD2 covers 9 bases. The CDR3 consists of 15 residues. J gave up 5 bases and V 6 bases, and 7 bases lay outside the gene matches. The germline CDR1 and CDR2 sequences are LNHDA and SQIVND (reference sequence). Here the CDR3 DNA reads TGTGCCAGTAGGGAGGGGACTAGCTCGACCGGGGAGCTGTTTTTT. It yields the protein CASREGTSSTGELFF.

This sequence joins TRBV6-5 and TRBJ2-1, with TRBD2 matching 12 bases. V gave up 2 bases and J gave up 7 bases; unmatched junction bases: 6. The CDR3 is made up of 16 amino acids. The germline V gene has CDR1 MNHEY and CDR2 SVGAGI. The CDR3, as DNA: TGTGCCAGCAGTTACCTGACTAGCGGGAGACCTAATGAGCAGTTCTTC. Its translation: CASSYLTSGRPNEQFF.

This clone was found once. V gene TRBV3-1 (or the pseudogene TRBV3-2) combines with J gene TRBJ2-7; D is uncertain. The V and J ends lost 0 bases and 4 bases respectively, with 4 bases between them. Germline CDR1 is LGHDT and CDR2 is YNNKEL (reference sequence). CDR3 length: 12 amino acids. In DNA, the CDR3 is TGTGCCAGCAGCCAAGATCAGTACGAGCAGTACTTC. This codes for CASSQDQYEQYF.

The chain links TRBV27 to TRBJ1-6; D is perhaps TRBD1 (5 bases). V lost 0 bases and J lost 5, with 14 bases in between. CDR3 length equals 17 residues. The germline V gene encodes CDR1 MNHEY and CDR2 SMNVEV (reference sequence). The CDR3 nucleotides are TGTGCCAGCAGTTTATCCCAGGGCTACGTCGATAATTCACCCCTCCACTTT. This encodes CASSLSQGYVDNSPLHF.

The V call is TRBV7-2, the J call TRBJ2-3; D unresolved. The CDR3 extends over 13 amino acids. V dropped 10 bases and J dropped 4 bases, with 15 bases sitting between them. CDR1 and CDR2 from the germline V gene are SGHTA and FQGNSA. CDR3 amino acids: CAISLTVADTQYF. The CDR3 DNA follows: TGTGCCATCTCTTTAACTGTCGCAGATACGCAGTATTTT.

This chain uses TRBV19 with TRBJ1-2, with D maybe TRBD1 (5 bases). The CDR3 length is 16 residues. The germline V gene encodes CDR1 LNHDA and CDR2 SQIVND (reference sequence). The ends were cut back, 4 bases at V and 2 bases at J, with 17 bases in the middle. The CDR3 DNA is TGTGCCAGTAGTAGCCAGACGGGGGGGACCAACTATGGCTACACCTTC. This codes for CASSSQTGGTNYGYTF.

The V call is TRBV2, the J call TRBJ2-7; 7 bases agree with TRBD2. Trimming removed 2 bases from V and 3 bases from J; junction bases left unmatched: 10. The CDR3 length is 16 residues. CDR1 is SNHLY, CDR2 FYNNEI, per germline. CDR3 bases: TGTGCCAGCAGTGAACCCGAAAGCGGGACTTTCTACGAGCAGTACTTC. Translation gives CASSEPESGTFYEQYF.

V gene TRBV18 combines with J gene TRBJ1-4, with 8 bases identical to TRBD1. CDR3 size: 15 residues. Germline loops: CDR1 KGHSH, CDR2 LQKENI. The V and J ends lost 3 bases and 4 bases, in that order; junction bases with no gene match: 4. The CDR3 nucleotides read TGTGCCAGCTCACCGACAGGGGTTAGTAATGAAAAACTGTTTTTT. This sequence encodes CASSPTGVSNEKLFF.

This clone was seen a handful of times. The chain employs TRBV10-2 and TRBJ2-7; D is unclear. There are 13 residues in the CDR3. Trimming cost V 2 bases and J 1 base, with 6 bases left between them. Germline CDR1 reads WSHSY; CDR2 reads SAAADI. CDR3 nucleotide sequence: TGCGCCAGCAGTGAGGACGGGTCCTACGAGCAGTACTTC. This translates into CASSEDGSYEQYF.

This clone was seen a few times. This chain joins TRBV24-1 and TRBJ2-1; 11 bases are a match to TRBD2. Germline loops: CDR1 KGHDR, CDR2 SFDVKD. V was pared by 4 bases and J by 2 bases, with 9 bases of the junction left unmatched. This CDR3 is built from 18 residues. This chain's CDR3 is CATSDPTSGIRPYNEQFF. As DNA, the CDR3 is TGTGCCACCAGTGACCCGACTAGCGGGATAAGACCCTACAATGAGCAGTTCTTC.

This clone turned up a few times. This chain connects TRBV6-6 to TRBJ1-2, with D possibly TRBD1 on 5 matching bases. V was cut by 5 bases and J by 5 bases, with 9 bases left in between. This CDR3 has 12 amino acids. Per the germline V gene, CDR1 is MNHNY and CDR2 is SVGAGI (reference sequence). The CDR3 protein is CASSIQDYGYTF. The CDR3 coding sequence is TGTGCCAGCAGTATACAGGATTATGGCTACACCTTC.

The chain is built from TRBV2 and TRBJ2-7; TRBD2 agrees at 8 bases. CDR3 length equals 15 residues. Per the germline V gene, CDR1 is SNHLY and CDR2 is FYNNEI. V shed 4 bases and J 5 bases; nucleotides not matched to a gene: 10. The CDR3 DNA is TGTGCCAGCAGTGTTCGAGGGACTAGACTCGACGAGCAGTACTTC. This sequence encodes CASSVRGTRLDEQYF.

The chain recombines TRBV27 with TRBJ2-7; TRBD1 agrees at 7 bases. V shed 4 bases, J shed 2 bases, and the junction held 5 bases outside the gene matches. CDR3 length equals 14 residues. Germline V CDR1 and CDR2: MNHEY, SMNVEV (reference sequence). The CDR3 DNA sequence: TGTGCCAGCAGTTACGACAGGGATGCCTACGAGCAGTACTTC. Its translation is CASSYDRDAYEQYF.

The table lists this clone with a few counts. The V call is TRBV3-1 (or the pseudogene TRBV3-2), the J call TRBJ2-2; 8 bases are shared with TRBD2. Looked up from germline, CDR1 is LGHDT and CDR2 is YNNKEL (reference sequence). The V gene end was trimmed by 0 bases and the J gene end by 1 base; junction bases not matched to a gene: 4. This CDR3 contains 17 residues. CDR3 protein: CASSQEGAGGNTGELFF. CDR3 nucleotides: TGTGCCAGCAGCCAAGAAGGGGCGGGAGGGAACACCGGGGAGCTGTTTTTT.

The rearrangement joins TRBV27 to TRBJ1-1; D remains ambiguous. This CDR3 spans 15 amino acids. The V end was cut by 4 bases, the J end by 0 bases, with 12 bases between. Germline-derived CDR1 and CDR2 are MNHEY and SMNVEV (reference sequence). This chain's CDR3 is CASSSPGLLNTEAFF. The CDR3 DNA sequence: TGTGCCAGCAGTTCTCCCGGACTGTTGAACACTGAAGCTTTCTTT.

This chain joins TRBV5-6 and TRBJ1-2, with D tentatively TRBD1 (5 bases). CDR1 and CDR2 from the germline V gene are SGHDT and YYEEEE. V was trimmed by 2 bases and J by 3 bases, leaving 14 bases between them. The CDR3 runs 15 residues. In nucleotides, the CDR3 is TGTGCCAGCAGCTTAGGGTCCCAGGGCCACTATGGCTACACCTTC. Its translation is CASSLGSQGHYGYTF.

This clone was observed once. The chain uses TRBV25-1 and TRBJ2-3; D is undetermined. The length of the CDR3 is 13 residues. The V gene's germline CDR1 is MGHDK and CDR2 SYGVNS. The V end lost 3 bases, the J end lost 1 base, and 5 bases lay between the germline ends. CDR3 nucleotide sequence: TGTGCCAGCAGTGAGGCGGGCACAGATACGCAGTATTTT. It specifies CASSEAGTDTQYF.

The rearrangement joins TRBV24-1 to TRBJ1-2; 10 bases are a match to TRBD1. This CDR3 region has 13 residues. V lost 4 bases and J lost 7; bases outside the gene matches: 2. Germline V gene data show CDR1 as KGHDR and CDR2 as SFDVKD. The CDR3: CATSDGTGVGYTF. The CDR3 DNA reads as TGTGCCACCAGTGACGGGACAGGGGTTGGCTACACCTTC.

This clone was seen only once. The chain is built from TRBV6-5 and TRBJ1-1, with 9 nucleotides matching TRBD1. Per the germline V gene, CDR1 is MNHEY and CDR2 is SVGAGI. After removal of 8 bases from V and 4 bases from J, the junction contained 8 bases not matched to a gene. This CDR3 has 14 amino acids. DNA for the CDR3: TGTGCCAGCCAAACCGGGACAGGGACCACTGAAGCTTTCTTT. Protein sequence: CASQTGTGTTEAFF.